The TCR beta chain under discussion was sequenced for a study of blood T cell repertoires in COVID-19. TCRdb's table, derived via immunoSEQ multiplex PCR, lists solely in-frame clones and lacks some. The repertoire holds 200,000 to 250,000 clones, with 87% as singletons. Germline V gene sequence: CDR1 SGDLS, CDR2 YYNGEE. The CDR3 totals 15 residues. The trim removed 4 bases at V and 4 bases at J, leaving 10 bases unmatched. Sequencing was done on a sample of peripheral blood. The sequence derives from a woman between 18 and 29 years old who had recovered from COVID-19. J is TRBJ1-2 and V is TRBV9; 7 bases match TRBD1. CDR3 nucleotide sequence: TGTGCCAGCAGCAAATGGGACAGTGAGCGCTATGGCTACACCTTC. The encoded protein is CASSKWDSERYGYTF. The full variable domain, in which reference TRBV9 and TRBJ1-2 provide the parts outside the CDR3, is DSGVTQTPKHLITATGQRVTLRCSPRSGDLSVYWYQQSLDQGLQFLIQYYNGEERAKGNILERFSAQQFPDLHSELNLSSLELGDSALYFCASSKWDSERYGYTFGSGTRLTVV.